This is a list of T cell receptor beta chains from one sample in a study of cytomegalovirus exposure and HLA in healthy donors. The assay was immunoSEQ multiplex PCR, and TCRdb's table has in-frame clones only and misses some. The sample includes about 160,000 clones, about four fifths seen only once; the top ten take approximately 4.5%. The material sequenced was PBMCs. These receptors were taken from a man aged 30 to 45 in good health and CMV-seronegative. CDR3s include the opening cysteine and the closing phenylalanine or tryptophan. D genes are given only for firm matches. Size is stated for part of the rows, as once, few or many counts, or as a class when the clone is expanded.

TRBJ2-1 | NA | NA | 14 | TRBV19 | TGTGCCAGTAGAGACTACCACGCTGGGGATGAGCAGTTCTTC | CASRDYHAGDEQFF
TRBJ1-2 | NA | TRBD1 | 14 | TRBV9 | TGTGCCAGCACCTCCGGGGACAGCCCCTATGGCTACACCTTC | CASTSGDSPYGYTF
TRBJ2-5 | NA | NA | 14 | TRBV27 | TGTGCCAGCAGTCTCGGACACAGAATAGAGACCCAGTACTTC | CASSLGHRIETQYF
TRBJ2-7 | NA | NA | 13 | TRBV4-1 | TGCGCCAGCAGCCAAGCGCCGACTTACGAGCAGTACTTC | CASSQAPTYEQYF
TRBJ2-3 | NA | TRBD1 | 16 | TRBV7-9 | TGTGCCAGCAGCTTGCCACAGGGGAAAGTGAGAGATACGCAGTATTTT | CASSLPQGKVRDTQYF
TRBJ1-6 | NA | NA | 15 | TRBV28 | TGTGCCAGCATGGTAGGGGGGGAGGAGGATTCACCCCTCCACTTT | CASMVGGEEDSPLHF
TRBJ2-7 | once | NA | 15 | TRBV28 | TGTGCCAGCAGGTCCCCTAGAGGTTTCGTCTACGAGCAGTACTTC | CASRSPRGFVYEQYF
TRBJ2-7 | NA | NA | 14 | TRBV27 | TGTGCCAGCAGTCCCAGACAGAAAACCTACGAGCAGTACTTC | CASSPRQKTYEQYF
TRBJ1-4 | few | NA | 14 | TRBV7-8 | TGTGCCAGCAGGCGGGGGCTATCTAATGAAAAACTGTTTTTT | CASRRGLSNEKLFF
TRBJ2-2 | NA | TRBD1 | 18 | TRBV11-2 | TGTGCCAGCAGCTTCCATCGCCGGACAGGGTCGAACACCGGGGAGCTGTTTTTT | CASSFHRRTGSNTGELFF
TRBJ2-5 | once | TRBD1 | 13 | TRBV10-3 | TGTGCCATCAGTGAAAGGGGGCCGGAGACCCAGTACTTC | CAISERGPETQYF
TRBJ2-6 | NA | TRBD2 | 18 | TRBV7-3 | TGTGCCAGCAGCCGGGCGGGACTAGCAAGTTGGGGGGCCAACGTCCTGACTTTC | CASSRAGLASWGANVLTF
TRBJ1-4 | NA | NA | 12 | TRBV2 | TGTGCCAGCACGGGGGGTACGGGAAAACTGTTTTTT | CASTGGTGKLFF
TRBJ1-3 | NA | NA | 18 | TRBV6-1 | TGTGCCAGCAGTGAAAGGGGGGGCAAGAGGGCCTCTGGAAACACCATATATTTT | CASSERGGKRASGNTIYF
TRBJ1-4 | NA | NA | 14 | TRBV28 | TGTGCCAGCAGTGCGCCCGGCAGGGTCGAAAAACTGTTTTTT | CASSAPGRVEKLFF
TRBJ1-2 | NA | NA | 13 | TRBV9 | TGTGCCAGCAGCGTTGACAGCACTAGCCGCTACACCTTC | CASSVDSTSRYTF
TRBJ1-1 | NA | TRBD1 | 14 | TRBV5-1 | TGCGCCAGCAGCCGGGACAGGGAAGGTACTGAAGCTTTCTTT | CASSRDREGTEAFF
TRBJ1-3 | NA | NA | 15 | TRBV29-1 | TGCAGCGTTGAACGGCGGGAATTTTCTGGAAACACCATATATTTT | CSVERREFSGNTIYF
TRBJ2-1 | NA | NA | 12 | TRBV19 | TGTGCCAGTAGTGGCGGCAGGGATGAGCAGTTCTTC | CASSGGRDEQFF
TRBJ1-6 | NA | NA | 13 | TRBV6-1 | TGTGCCGGCACCGGGCCCAAGAGCGGGCCCCTCCACTTT | CAGTGPKSGPLHF
TRBJ2-7 | NA | NA | 13 | TRBV9 | TGTGCCAGCAGCGTGGCACTAGGGGGCGAGCAGTACTTC | CASSVALGGEQYF
TRBJ2-1 | once | TRBD2 | 15 | TRBV4-2 | TGTGCCAGCGGCCAGAAGCGGGGGGCCCACAATGAGCAGTTCTTC | CASGQKRGAHNEQFF
TRBJ1-2 | NA | NA | 11 | TRBV10-3 | TGTGCCATCAGTGGGGCCTATGGCTACACCTTC | CAISGAYGYTF
TRBJ1-3 | NA | NA | 15 | TRBV6-5 | TGTGCCAGCAGTTACGGCAGGGGTTCTGGAAACACCATATATTTT | CASSYGRGSGNTIYF
TRBJ1-2 | NA | TRBD1 | 14 | TRBV2 | TGTGCCGGACAGGGAATGGGGGATGATCATGGCTACACCTTC | CAGQGMGDDHGYTF
TRBJ1-4 | few | NA | 11 | TRBV29-1 | TGCAGCGTTGAGGGCGAGGGTCGACTGTTTTTT | CSVEGEGRLFF
TRBJ1-4 | NA | NA | 11 | TRBV28 | TGTGCCAGCAGTCTGAATGAAAAACTGTTTTTT | CASSLNEKLFF
TRBJ1-4 | NA | TRBD1 | 13 | TRBV14 | TGTGCCAGCAGCCTTTACAGGGGTGAAAAACTGTTTTTT | CASSLYRGEKLFF